This TCR beta chain was captured in a study of blood T cells in healthy people across ages. General study results and limits: Compared with aged donors, long-lived donors showed fewer expanded clones, suggesting selection.

This clonotype occurred a few times. Its antigen remains unidentified. The sample providers were healthy Caucasian people from Russia, aged about 6 to 95. Through a sample-barcoded 5' primer and a J-beta primer mix, a second PCR was run for about 7 to 12 cycles. Each cDNA molecule, via a template-switch adaptor with 12 random nucleotides, was tagged. MiXCR, run by TCRdb on the 5' RACE reads, gives a single entry per CDR3 protein. The sample lists about 2 million distinct CDR3 sequences; about 49% were seen once. Germline CDR1 MDHEN, CDR2 SYDVKM. The CDR3 totals 16 residues. V gave up 5 bases and J gave up 2 bases, with 13 bases separating them.

Sequencing input: blood. The J gene is TRBJ2-6, the V gene TRBV28; the D gene is possibly TRBD2 (6 bases). The receptor comes from a woman in her 40s in good health. The CDR3 sequence: CASSRMGGAGANVLTF. The CDR3 DNA reads TGTGCCAGCAGTCGTATGGGGGGAGCTGGGGCCAACGTCCTGACTTTC. The complete variable domain, with remaining parts taken from reference TRBV28 and TRBJ2-6, reads DVKVTQSSRYLVKRTGEKVFLECVQDMDHENMFWYRQDPGLGLRLIYFSYDVKMKEKGDIPEGYSVSREKKERFSLILESASTNQTSMYLCASSRMGGAGANVLTFGAGSRLTVL.